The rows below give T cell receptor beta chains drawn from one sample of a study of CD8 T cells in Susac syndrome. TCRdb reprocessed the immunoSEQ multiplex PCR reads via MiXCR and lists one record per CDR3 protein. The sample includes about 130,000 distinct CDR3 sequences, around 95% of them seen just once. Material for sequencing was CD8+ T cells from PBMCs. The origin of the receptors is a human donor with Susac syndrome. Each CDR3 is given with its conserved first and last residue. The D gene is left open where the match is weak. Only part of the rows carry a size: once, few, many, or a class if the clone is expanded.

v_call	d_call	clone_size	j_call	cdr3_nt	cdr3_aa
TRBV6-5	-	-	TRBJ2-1	TGTGCCAGCAGTTATCGACAACAGGCCCGACGCGATGAGCAGTTCTTC	CASSYRQQARRDEQFF
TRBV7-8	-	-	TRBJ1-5	TGTGCCAGCAGCTACCTTGGGGGTACGCAGCCCCAGCATTTT	CASSYLGGTQPQHF
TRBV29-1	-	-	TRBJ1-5	TGCAGCGTTGAAGCGACAGCTGGAGATCAGCCCCAGCATTTT	CSVEATAGDQPQHF
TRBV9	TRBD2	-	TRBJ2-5	TGTGCCAGCAGCACTAGCGGGGCTCAAGAGACCCAGTACTTC	CASSTSGAQETQYF
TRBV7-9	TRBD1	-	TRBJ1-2	TGTGCCAGCATCCGGCCGGGACAGGGAGACTATGGCTACACCTTC	CASIRPGQGDYGYTF
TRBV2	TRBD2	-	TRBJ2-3	TGTGCCAGCAGTGACGGACTAGCGGTCACAGATACGCAGTATTTT	CASSDGLAVTDTQYF
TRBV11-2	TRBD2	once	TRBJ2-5	TGTGCCAGCAGCTCTCCCCGGTCTCTAGCGGGAGACTACAAGACCCAGTACTTC	CASSSPRSLAGDYKTQYF
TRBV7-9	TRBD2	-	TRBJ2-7	TGTGCCAGCAGCAAGGGACTAGCGGGAGCGGAGGAAAACGAGCAGTACTTC	CASSKGLAGAEENEQYF
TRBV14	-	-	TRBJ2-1	TGTGCCAGCAGCCAAGGAGGAGGGTACCGAAGCTCCTACAATGAGCAGTTCTTC	CASSQGGGYRSSYNEQFF
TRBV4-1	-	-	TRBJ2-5	TGCGCCAGCAGCCAAAGCTCGGGTTACCAAGAGACCCAGTACTTC	CASSQSSGYQETQYF
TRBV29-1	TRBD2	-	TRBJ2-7	TGCAGCGTTGAAGGAGCGGGAGGAGAGATCGCCTACGAGCAGTACTTC	CSVEGAGGEIAYEQYF
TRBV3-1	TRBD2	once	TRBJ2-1	TGTGCCAGCAGCCAAGAGCAGGGAGGGCGAAATGAGCAGTTCTTC	CASSQEQGGRNEQFF
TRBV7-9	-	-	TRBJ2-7	TGTGCCAGCAGCTTAGGACACGTCAGTTTCTACGAGCAGTACTTC	CASSLGHVSFYEQYF
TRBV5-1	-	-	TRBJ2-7	TGCGCCAGCAGCTTGGCCGTACAGGAAAAGTGGGCCTACGAGCAGTACTTC	CASSLAVQEKWAYEQYF
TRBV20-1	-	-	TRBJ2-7	TGCAGTGCTCAAGAGGGCCGGGACTCCAGCGAGCAGTACTTC	CSAQEGRDSSEQYF
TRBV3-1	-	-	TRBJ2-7	TGTGCCAGCAGCCCGGCGGAGGGGCTCTACGAGCAGTACTTC	CASSPAEGLYEQYF
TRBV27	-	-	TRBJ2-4	TGTGCCAGCAGCACCAACTCGGAAGGACACATTGGCATTCAGTACTTC	CASSTNSEGHIGIQYF
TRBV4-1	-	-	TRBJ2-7	TGCGCCAGCAGCCCTCAAGGCCATTTAGGCGCCTCCTACGAGCAGTACTTC	CASSPQGHLGASYEQYF
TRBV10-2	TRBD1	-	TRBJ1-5	TGCGCCAGCAGTGAGTCTTTAGGGGGCCCTTCCTCTAATCAGCCCCAGCATTTT	CASSESLGGPSSNQPQHF
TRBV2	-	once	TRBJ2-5	TGTGCCAGCAGTGGGGTCCTAGAGACCCAGTACTTC	CASSGVLETQYF
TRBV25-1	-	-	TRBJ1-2	TGTGCCACCAGACGTGAGCGGGGCAACTATGGCTACACCTTC	CATRRERGNYGYTF
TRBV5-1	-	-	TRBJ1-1	TGCGCCAGCAGCTCGGACCAACGCGGAGCTTTCTTT	CASSSDQRGAFF
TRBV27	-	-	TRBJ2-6	TGTGCCAGCAGTTTAACCGCACCTTCTGGGGCCAACGTCCTGACTTTC	CASSLTAPSGANVLTF
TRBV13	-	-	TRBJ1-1	TGTGCCAGCAGCTTAGGCCGAACGGCCATGAACACTGAAGCTTTCTTT	CASSLGRTAMNTEAFF
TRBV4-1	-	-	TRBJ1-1	TGCGCCAGCAGCAAAGCCTCGGGAACTATACCCGAAGCTTTCTTT	CASSKASGTIPEAFF
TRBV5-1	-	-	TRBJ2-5	TGCGCCAGCAGCTTTTGGACAGAAGACCCACAAGAGACCCAGTACTTC	CASSFWTEDPQETQYF
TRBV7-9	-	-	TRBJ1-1	TGTGCCAGCAGGCCCACTTTGACTGAAGCTTTCTTT	CASRPTLTEAFF
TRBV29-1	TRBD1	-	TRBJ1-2	TGCAGCGCACCAGGGGGTAGGGGCTACACCTTC	CSAPGGRGYTF
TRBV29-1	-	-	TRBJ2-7	TGCAGCGCTACCGCAGGGATGGGCTTCTCCTACGAGCAGTACTTC	CSATAGMGFSYEQYF
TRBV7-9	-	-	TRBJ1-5	TGTGCCAGCAGCTCAGGGATTTATAGCAATCAGCCCCAGCATTTT	CASSSGIYSNQPQHF
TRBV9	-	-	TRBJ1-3	TGTGCCAGCAGCGGACCCTCTGGAAACACCATATATTTT	CASSGPSGNTIYF
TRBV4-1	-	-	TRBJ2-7	TGCGCCAGCAGCCAAGATGACGAGCAGTACTTC	CASSQDDEQYF
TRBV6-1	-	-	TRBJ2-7	TGTGCCAGCAGTGAGGGACTCCGACAGGGGAGGGACGAGCAGTACTTC	CASSEGLRQGRDEQYF
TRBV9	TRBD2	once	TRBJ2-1	TGTGCCAGCAGCTTGCAGACTAGCGGGAGGGCCACTGAGCAGTTCTTC	CASSLQTSGRATEQFF
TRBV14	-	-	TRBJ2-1	TGTGCCAGCAGCCAAGATTGGCCTCCCGGGAGTCGTACGGGGCACTACAATGAGCAGTTCTTC	CASSQDWPPGSRTGHYNEQFF
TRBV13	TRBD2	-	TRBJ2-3	TGTGCCGGGAGGAGCGGGAGGAACACAGATACGCAGTATTTT	CAGRSGRNTDTQYF
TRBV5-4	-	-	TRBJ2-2	TGTGCCAGCACCTCACCCTCCGGGGAGCTGTTTTTT	CASTSPSGELFF
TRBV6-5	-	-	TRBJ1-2	TGTGCCAGCAGTTATGGAGGAGACTATGGCTACACCTTC	CASSYGGDYGYTF
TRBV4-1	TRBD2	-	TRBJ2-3	TGCGCCAGCAGCCACCTAGCGGAGGGCACAGATACGCAGTATTTT	CASSHLAEGTDTQYF
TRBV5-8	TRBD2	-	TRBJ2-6	TGTGCTCCTCGGGGGAGGGACGGGGCCAACGTCCTGACTTTC	CAPRGRDGANVLTF